The sample holds a few counts of the clone carrying this T cell receptor (beta chain). With V trimmed by 5 bases and J by 7 bases, 9 bases remained unmatched. The CDR3 has 15 amino acids. In germline, CDR1 is SGHTA, CDR2 FQGNSA. RNA transcripts provided the source from which TCR beta CDR3 regions were amplified. HTBI primers drove first-round RT-PCR of the TCR CDR3. MiXCR was run by TCRdb on the multiplex PCR reads, yielding one entry per CDR3 protein. This sample yields about 350,000 distinct CDR3 sequences, of which approximately 15% are seen a single time; around 25% belongs to the top ten. The sample originates from a study of T cells in Graves' hyperthyroidism and ophthalmopathy.

Sequenced input: blood. The chain couples TRBV7-2 to TRBJ2-1; 9 nucleotides line up with TRBD2. The sequence was obtained from a woman younger than 45 with Graves' hyperthyroidism. CDR3 in amino acids: CASSPVAGVVNEQFF. As DNA, the CDR3 is TGTGCCAGCAGCCCAGTAGCGGGAGTTGTGAATGAGCAGTTCTTC.